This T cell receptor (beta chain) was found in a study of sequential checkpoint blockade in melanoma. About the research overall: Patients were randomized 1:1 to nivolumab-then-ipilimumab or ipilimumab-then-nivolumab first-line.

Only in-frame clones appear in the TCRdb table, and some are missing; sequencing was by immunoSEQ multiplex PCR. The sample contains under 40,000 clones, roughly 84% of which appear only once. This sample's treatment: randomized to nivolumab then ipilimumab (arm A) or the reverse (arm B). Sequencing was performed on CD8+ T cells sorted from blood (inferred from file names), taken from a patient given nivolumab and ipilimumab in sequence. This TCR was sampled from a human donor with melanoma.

The CDR3 region is CASSLLAGSTDTQYF. The CDR3 DNA is TGTGCCAGCAGCTTACTAGCGGGCAGCACAGATACGCAGTATTTT. This chain links TRBV5-6 with TRBJ2-3; 9 positions agree with TRBD2. Germline V lookup: CDR1 SGHDT, CDR2 YYEEEE. The CDR3 covers 15 residues. V was clipped by 2 bases and J by 0 bases; unmatched bases: 1.